The 28 T cell receptor beta chains in this list originate from one sample, sequenced in a study of T cells in localized non-small cell lung cancer. The assay was immunoSEQ multiplex PCR, and TCRdb's table has in-frame clones only and misses some. The data hold roughly 30,000 clones, with over 85% observed a single time. Sequenced here: peripheral blood, sampled before any cancer treatment. These receptor sequences come from a woman aged 18-55 years with stage I lung adenocarcinoma.

This chain joins TRBV7-3 and TRBJ2-1; TRBD2 is a possible D gene (5 bases). This CDR3 is 13 amino acids long. Germline CDR1 reads SGHTA; CDR2 reads FQGTGA. V shed 8 bases and J shed 0 bases, with 8 bases lying between them. The DNA for the CDR3 is TGTGCCAGCGGGAGTGGCTCCTACAATGAGCAGTTCTTC. It encodes CASGSGSYNEQFF.

The chain is built from TRBV5-1 and TRBJ1-2; 9 bases are a match to TRBD1. Germline V CDR1 and CDR2: SGHRS, YFSETQ. This CDR3 contains 15 residues. Trimming removed 2 bases from V and 5 bases from J; junction bases left unmatched: 7. The CDR3 coding sequence is TGCGCCAGCAGCTTTCGCCGGGACAGGGATTATGGCTACACCTTC. Protein: CASSFRRDRDYGYTF.

The chain has TRBV10-2 and TRBJ1-1; 7 nucleotides align to TRBD1. With 3 bases clipped from V and 2 bases from J, the junction kept 12 bases outside the gene matches. CDR1 and CDR2 (germline): WSHSY, SAAADI. The CDR3 consists of 17 residues. The CDR3 loop reads CASSDVARGVYNTEAFF. CDR3 nucleotide sequence: TGCGCCAGCAGTGACGTAGCCAGGGGGGTCTATAACACTGAAGCTTTCTTT.

V and J are TRBV9 and TRBJ2-3, with D tentatively TRBD1 (7 bases). CDR1 and CDR2 from the germline V gene are SGDLS and YYNGEE. The CDR3 is 16 residues long. V shed 2 bases and J shed 2 bases, with 15 bases lying between them. DNA of the CDR3: TGTGCCAGCAGCGTGAGCAGGGGGGCCTACACAGATACGCAGTATTTT. It translates to CASSVSRGAYTDTQYF.

V is TRBV30 and J is TRBJ2-2; D uncertain. The CDR3 covers 14 residues. Deletions cut 4 bases from V and 7 bases from J, with 16 bases between. The germline gives CDR1 GTSNPN, CDR2 SVGIG (reference sequence). The CDR3 loop is CAWTPSNSLGELFF. CDR3 in DNA: TGTGCCTGGACCCCTTCAAATTCTCTCGGGGAGCTGTTTTTT.

J is TRBJ2-3 and V is TRBV20-1, with a tentative D call TRBD1 (5 bases). Trimming removed 5 bases from V and 7 bases from J, with 10 bases in between. Germline values: CDR1 DFQATT, CDR2 SNEGSKA (reference sequence). This CDR3 is built from 11 residues. In DNA form, the CDR3 reads TGCAGTGCTGAGAGGACAAATACGCAGTATTTT. Translation: CSAERTNTQYF.

The rearrangement links TRBV5-1 to TRBJ2-3, with 10 bases lining up with TRBD2. Germline values: CDR1 SGHRS, CDR2 YFSETQ. The CDR3 loop spans 17 amino acids. Trimming cost V 3 bases and J 0 bases; bases outside gene matches: 7. The DNA of the CDR3 is TGCGCCAGCAGCTCGGCTATACTAGCGGGGAGCACAGATACGCAGTATTTT. It is translated as CASSSAILAGSTDTQYF.

This clone came up a few times. The rearrangement links TRBV18 to TRBJ2-4; D is unclear. This CDR3 comprises 11 residues. V was clipped by 4 bases and J by 8 bases, with 6 bases between them. Germline V gene lookup returns CDR1 KGHSH and CDR2 LQKENI. CDR3 amino acids: CASSLVDIQYF. CDR3 in DNA: TGTGCCAGCTCACTGGTAGACATTCAGTACTTC.

This clone was seen once. This specimen includes other DNA sequences encoding the same CDR3. Here the CDR3 DNA reads TGCGCCAGCAGCTTGGGCGGGGGCTACAATGAGCAGTTCTTC. Amino acid sequence: CASSLGGGYNEQFF. This chain joins TRBV5-1 and TRBJ2-1, with 7 bases lining up with TRBD2. V was clipped by 0 bases and J by 3 bases; unmatched bases: 0. Per germline, CDR1 SGHRS and CDR2 YFSETQ. The CDR3 loop spans 14 amino acids.

A single count supports this clone. The V gene is TRBV7-2, the J gene TRBJ2-1; D is perhaps TRBD2 (5 bases). Germline V gives CDR1 SGHTA, CDR2 FQGNSA. V dropped 3 bases and J dropped 0 bases, with 15 bases sitting between them. The CDR3 spans 17 residues. CDR3 protein: CASSLRAEPSSYNEQFF. DNA for the CDR3: TGTGCCAGCAGCTTGCGAGCGGAACCAAGCTCCTACAATGAGCAGTTCTTC.

The chain combines TRBV7-2 with TRBJ2-4, with D possibly matching TRBD2 (6 bases). Germline CDR1 is SGHTA and CDR2 is FQGNSA. V lost 4 bases to trimming and J lost 3 bases, with 7 bases between them. The CDR3 is 13 amino acids. The CDR3 sequence is CASSSGLKNIQYF. The CDR3 bases are TGTGCCAGCAGCTCGGGACTCAAAAACATTCAGTACTTC.

The chain has TRBV19 and TRBJ1-5; the D is unclear. CDR1 is LNHDA and CDR2 is SQIVND in the germline V gene (reference sequence). This CDR3 contains 15 residues. V was cut by 3 bases and J by 0 bases, with 9 bases left in between. Here the CDR3 reads CASSIVGYSNQPQHF. The CDR3 DNA reads as TGTGCCAGTAGTATCGTGGGTTATAGCAATCAGCCCCAGCATTTT.

The chain has TRBV6-1 and TRBJ2-1; 8 bases are shared with TRBD2. V trimming: 4 bases; J trimming: 0 bases; junction bases outside the gene matches: 2. The CDR3 runs to 15 residues. Germline values: CDR1 MNHNS, CDR2 SASEGT. CDR3 region: CASSGTSGSYNEQFF. As DNA, the CDR3 is TGTGCCAGCAGTGGTACTAGCGGCTCCTACAATGAGCAGTTCTTC.

The chain uses TRBV2 and TRBJ2-5; D is possibly TRBD2 (5 bases). V was pared by 6 bases and J by 5 bases, with 19 bases between. Germline assignment: CDR1 SNHLY and CDR2 FYNNEI. This CDR3 has 15 residues. For the CDR3, the DNA is TGTGCCAGCAGCGCTAGCACCTTATCGGGGGAGACCCAGTACTTC. Its translation: CASSASTLSGETQYF.

The chain couples TRBV4-3 to TRBJ2-7, with D perhaps TRBD2 (6 bases). Germline CDR1 LGHNA, CDR2 YSLEER. The CDR3 contains 14 residues. V was shortened by 8 bases and J by 1 base, with 15 bases between the two germline ends. The chain's CDR3 is CASATLADSYEQYF. In nucleotides, the CDR3 is TGCGCCAGCGCGACCTTAGCGGATTCCTACGAGCAGTACTTC.

The chain carries TRBV11-1 and TRBJ2-3; D not resolved. V dropped 5 bases and J dropped 2 bases, with 11 bases sitting between them. Germline CDR1 SGHAT, CDR2 FQDESV (reference sequence). The CDR3 is 14 amino acids. Here the CDR3 DNA reads TGTGCCAGCAGCCAGCTTGGGTTCACAGATACGCAGTATTTT. Protein product: CASSQLGFTDTQYF.

The chain employs TRBV6-4 and TRBJ2-3; TRBD2 aligns across 7 bases. Per the germline V gene, CDR1 is MRHNA and CDR2 is SNTAGT. The junction had 10 bases not matched to a gene; V was cut back by 6 bases and J by 7 bases. This CDR3 has 14 residues. CDR3 nucleotides: TGTGCCAGCAGGTATGCAGCGGGGCCTTATACGCAGTATTTT. It codes for CASRYAAGPYTQYF.

The chain employs TRBV2 and TRBJ2-5; 14 nucleotides line up with TRBD2. V shed 6 bases, J shed 9 bases, and the junction held 3 bases outside the gene matches. CDR1 and CDR2 (germline): SNHLY, FYNNEI. CDR3 length equals 13 residues. The CDR3 region is CASRGTSGRAQYF. The CDR3 DNA sequence: TGTGCCAGCAGGGGGACTAGCGGGAGAGCCCAGTACTTC.

The chain couples TRBV11-2 to TRBJ2-3, with D tentatively TRBD2 (5 bases). CDR1 and CDR2 from the germline V gene are SGHAT and FQNNGV. The V gene lost 5 bases and the J gene lost 10 bases, with 13 bases spanning the gap. The CDR3 spans 12 residues. This CDR3 is CASSNRLTAQYF. The CDR3 DNA reads TGTGCCAGCAGCAACCGACTAACGGCGCAGTATTTT.

The chain joins TRBV13 to TRBJ2-1; 11 positions agree with TRBD2. CDR3 size: 18 residues. The germline V gene has CDR1 PRHDT and CDR2 FYEKMQ (reference sequence). J was trimmed by 2 bases and V by 6 bases; bases with no gene match: 12. CDR3 coding DNA: TGTGCCAGCAGACGAGCCCCTTTAGCGGGAGGGCCCTACAATGAGCAGTTCTTC. Protein sequence: CASRRAPLAGGPYNEQFF.

V and J are TRBV5-1 and TRBJ2-1; 10 bases line up with TRBD2. The trim removed 7 bases at V and 5 bases at J, leaving 6 bases unmatched. This CDR3 has 14 amino acids. CDR1 SGHRS and CDR2 YFSETQ come from the germline V gene. In DNA form, the CDR3 reads TGCGCCAGCGGCCCTAGCGGGGGCCACAATGAGCAGTTCTTC. This encodes CASGPSGGHNEQFF.

The chain has TRBV29-1 and TRBJ2-7, with D unresolved. Between the trimmed V and J ends, which lost 2 bases and 2 bases, there was a span of 7 bases. Germline V CDR1 and CDR2: SQVTM, ANQGSEA. This CDR3 region has 12 residues. CDR3 sequence (DNA): TGCAGCGTTGAAAGGGATACCTACGAGCAGTACTTC. Translation: CSVERDTYEQYF.

The chain is built from TRBV28 and TRBJ2-5, with D possibly TRBD1 on 6 matching bases. Germline V gene data show CDR1 as MDHEN and CDR2 as SYDVKM. The length of the CDR3 is 15 residues. V shed 5 bases and J shed 4 bases, with 17 bases lying between them. Here the CDR3 reads CASSPRTGWGETQYF. The DNA of the CDR3 is TGTGCCAGCAGTCCTCGTACAGGGTGGGGAGAGACCCAGTACTTC.

This chain uses TRBV11-2 with TRBJ2-1, with D tentatively TRBD1 (5 bases). This CDR3 spans 15 amino acids. CDR1 and CDR2 from the germline V gene are SGHAT and FQNNGV. The V and J ends lost 5 bases and 4 bases respectively, with 15 bases between them. The CDR3 loop is CASSPSPTEYNEQFF. The DNA for the CDR3 is TGTGCCAGCAGCCCCTCCCCGACAGAGTACAATGAGCAGTTCTTC.

A note on this clone: The identical CDR3 is also encoded by other nucleotide sequences in the sample. V and J are TRBV4-1 and TRBJ2-5, with a tentative D call TRBD2 (5 bases). The CDR3 contains 13 residues. Trimming cost V 4 bases and J 5 bases, with 11 bases left between them. The germline V gene encodes CDR1 MGHRA and CDR2 YSYEKL. The CDR3 loop is CASSLTRAETQYF. Here the CDR3 DNA reads TGCGCCAGCAGCCTCACTAGGGCGGAGACCCAGTACTTC.

This clone was counted a few times. The rearrangement joins TRBV7-8 to TRBJ1-2; D may be TRBD1 (6 bases). The CDR3 spans 13 residues. The V and J ends lost 2 bases and 3 bases respectively, with 7 bases between them. Looked up from germline, CDR1 is SGHVS and CDR2 is FQNEAQ. The CDR3 reads CASSLRGDYGYTF. As DNA, the CDR3 is TGTGCCAGCAGCTTAAGGGGGGACTATGGCTACACCTTC.

The rearrangement uses TRBV5-4 and TRBJ2-1, with 11 bases lining up with TRBD1. The CDR3 contains 15 residues. V gave up 6 bases and J gave up 2 bases; unmatched junction bases: 4. The germline V gene has CDR1 SGHNT and CDR2 YYREEE (reference sequence). CDR3 coding DNA: TGTGCCAGCATCCAGGACAGGGGGCCCTACAATGAGCAGTTCTTC. Its translation is CASIQDRGPYNEQFF. The complete variable domain, with remaining parts taken from reference TRBV5-4 and TRBJ2-1, reads ETGVTQSPTHLIKTRGQQVTLRCSSQSGHNTVSWYQQALGQGPQFIFQYYREEENGRGNFPPRFSGLQFPNYSSELNVNALELDDSALYLCASIQDRGPYNEQFFGPGTRLTVL.

This clone appeared a single time. V usage is TRBV11-2 and J usage is TRBJ1-2; TRBD1 aligns across 9 bases. Unmatched junction bases numbered 18, after V lost 5 bases and J lost 8 bases. From germline, CDR1 is SGHAT and CDR2 FQNNGV. CDR3 size: 17 residues. The CDR3 sequence is CASSPKTGGGGSLGYTF. The CDR3 DNA follows: TGTGCCAGCAGCCCAAAGACAGGGGGAGGCGGAAGTCTAGGCTACACCTTC.